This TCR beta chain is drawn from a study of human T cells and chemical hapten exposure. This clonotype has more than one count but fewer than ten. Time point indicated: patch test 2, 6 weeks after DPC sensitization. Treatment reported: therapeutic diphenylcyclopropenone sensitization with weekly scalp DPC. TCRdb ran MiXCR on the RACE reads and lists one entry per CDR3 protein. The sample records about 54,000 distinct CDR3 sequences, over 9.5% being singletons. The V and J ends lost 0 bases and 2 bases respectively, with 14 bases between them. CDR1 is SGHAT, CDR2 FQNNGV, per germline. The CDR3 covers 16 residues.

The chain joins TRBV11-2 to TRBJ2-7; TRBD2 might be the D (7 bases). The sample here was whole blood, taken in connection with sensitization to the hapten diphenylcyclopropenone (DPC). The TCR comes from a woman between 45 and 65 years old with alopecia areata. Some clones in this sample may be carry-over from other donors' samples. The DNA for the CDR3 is TGTGCCAGCAGCTTAGATCTGCGGGGGCTCCCCTACGAGCAGTACTTC. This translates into CASSLDLRGLPYEQYF.